The clone carrying this TCR beta chain was counted only a few times. Its antigen is currently unknown. These data are taken from a study of cytomegalovirus exposure and HLA in healthy donors. The PCR contained 60 Vbeta and 13 Jbeta primers. Here immunoSEQ multiplex PCR was the method, and the copy in TCRdb shows in-frame clones only, minus some. The profile shows fewer than 200,000 clones, about two thirds of them singletons. This donor lacks a recorded CMV serostatus. Study outcomes and limitations: Being productive about 87% or about 30% of the time was typical of most TCR beta V segments in an earlier analysis. The authors enumerated 150 to 200 TCR beta chains as linked to cytomegalovirus. It was taken for granted in presence/absence analyses that sequencing depth across donors was roughly uniform.

V was pared by 2 bases and J by 1 base, with 9 bases between. This CDR3 contains 14 residues. Germline V gene sequence: CDR1 SGHRS, CDR2 YFSETQ. The sequenced sample was PBMCs. V usage is TRBV5-1 and J usage is TRBJ1-1, with D uncertain. This receptor was taken from a human donor in good health. The CDR3 loop is CASSFGRENTEAFF. CDR3 bases: TGCGCCAGCAGCTTCGGGCGGGAGAACACTGAAGCTTTCTTT.